One and the same sample provided the 16 T cell receptor beta chains below, sequenced in a study of blood T cell repertoires in COVID-19 (dated by TCRdb to the early 2020s). The library was prepared using the immunoSEQ multiplex PCR assay. This is the immuneACCESS table as TCRdb keeps it, with only in-frame sequences that have V and J called. A part of the clones is gone; compared with another copy, unresolved V genes explain less than half, and the rest is unexplained. This sample is represented by 190,000 or so clones; about 80% of them were singletons. Approximately 7.6% of the sample belongs to the ten largest clones. The sequenced sample was PBMCs or T cells enriched from blood (not recorded which). These TCRs come from a man aged 40-50 years who had recovered from COVID-19.

This rearrangement joins TRBV5-4 to TRBJ2-1, with 11 bases matching TRBD2. The CDR3 consists of 13 residues. Per the germline V gene, CDR1 is SGHNT and CDR2 is YYREEE (reference sequence). V lost 3 bases, J lost 11 bases, and 4 bases stayed unmatched. The CDR3 sequence is CASSSGLAEKQFF. In DNA, the CDR3 is TGTGCCAGCAGCTCGGGACTAGCGGAAAAGCAGTTCTTC. Complete variable domain (other parts from reference TRBV5-4 and TRBJ2-1): ETGVTQSPTHLIKTRGQQVTLRCSSQSGHNTVSWYQQALGQGPQFIFQYYREEENGRGNFPPRFSGLQFPNYSSELNVNALELDDSALYLCASSSGLAEKQFFGPGTRLTVL.

The gene calls are TRBV3-1 (or the pseudogene TRBV3-2) and TRBJ2-3; 7 bases map to TRBD1. Trimming took 4 bases from V and 2 from J; bases not matched to a gene: 6. The CDR3 runs to 15 residues. Germline CDR1 is LGHDT and CDR2 is YNNKEL (reference sequence). The CDR3 loop is CASSLDRAYTDTQYF. As DNA, the CDR3 is TGTGCCAGCAGCCTTGACAGGGCGTACACAGATACGCAGTATTTT.

V gene TRBV2 combines with J gene TRBJ2-2, with 8 bases lining up with TRBD1. V dropped 8 bases and J dropped 0; count of bases not matched to a gene: 2. Germline assignment: CDR1 SNHLY and CDR2 FYNNEI. CDR3 length equals 14 residues. The CDR3 DNA is TGTGCCAGCGGGGACAGGACGAACACCGGGGAGCTGTTTTTT. Amino acids: CASGDRTNTGELFF.

The CDR3: CASSLTPGSNTGELFF. The CDR3 region has the DNA TGCGCCAGCAGCTTGACCCCTGGTAGTAACACCGGGGAGCTGTTTTTT. V usage is TRBV5-1 and J usage is TRBJ2-2; D gene uncertain. This CDR3 has 16 residues. Germline V gene sequence: CDR1 SGHRS, CDR2 YFSETQ. The ends were cut back, 1 base at V and 2 bases at J, with 12 bases in the middle.

V usage is TRBV12-3 or TRBV12-4 and J usage is TRBJ1-2, with TRBD1 as a possible D gene (5 bases). V was clipped by 7 bases and J by 4 bases, with 10 bases between them. The CDR3 runs 12 residues. The CDR3 region has the DNA TGTGCCAGCACCTCAGGGTCCTATGGCTACACCTTC. As protein: CASTSGSYGYTF.

The chain joins TRBV7-9 to TRBJ1-4, with D perhaps matching TRBD1 (6 bases). CDR1 SEHNR and CDR2 FQNEAQ come from the germline V gene (reference sequence). Trimming took off 4 bases at V and 5 bases at J, with 14 bases between the two ends. The CDR3 is made up of 15 amino acids. CDR3 residues: CASSSQGISNEKLFF. Here the CDR3 DNA reads TGTGCCAGCAGCTCCCAGGGGATCTCCAATGAAAAACTGTTTTTT.

The genes are TRBV2 and TRBJ2-5, with 12 bases matching TRBD1. The ends lost 0 bases at V and 2 bases at J; junction bases unmatched: 16. This CDR3 is built from 21 residues. Germline CDR1 is SNHLY and CDR2 is FYNNEI. The CDR3, as DNA: TGTGCCAGCAGTGAAGCTTTGGGGACAGGGGGCAGGGGGCTACTTCAAGAGACCCAGTACTTC. Translated, it gives CASSEALGTGGRGLLQETQYF.

The J gene is TRBJ1-5, the V gene TRBV15; 8 bases match TRBD1. Trimming removed 5 bases from V and 0 bases from J; junction bases left unmatched: 3. The CDR3 is 15 amino acids. Germline V lookup: CDR1 LNHNV, CDR2 YYDKDF (reference sequence). CDR3 sequence reads: CATSRTGYSNQPQHF. CDR3 bases: TGTGCCACCAGCCGGACAGGGTATAGCAATCAGCCCCAGCATTTT.

This chain joins TRBV6-5 and TRBJ1-1; D unclear. This CDR3 comprises 15 residues. Germline values: CDR1 MNHEY, CDR2 SVGAGI. V lost 6 bases, J lost 0 bases, and 14 bases lay in between. CDR3: CASRPGRGLNTEAFF. CDR3 bases: TGTGCCAGCAGGCCGGGCCGCGGGCTGAACACTGAAGCTTTCTTT.

The gene calls are TRBV29-1 and TRBJ1-2; D is unresolved. Germline CDR1 reads SQVTM; CDR2 reads ANQGSEA. The CDR3 consists of 12 residues. V dropped 4 bases and J dropped 4 bases, with 10 bases sitting between them. This CDR3 is CSVVRQIYGYTF. In nucleotides, the CDR3 is TGCAGCGTTGTGAGGCAGATCTATGGCTACACCTTC.

The chain is built from TRBV12-3 or TRBV12-4 and TRBJ1-5; D ambiguous. V gave up 6 bases and J gave up 3 bases, with 9 bases separating them. This CDR3 is built from 13 residues. The CDR3 nucleotides read TGTGCCAGCAGCCCTCGGTTCAATCAGCCCCAGCATTTT. It encodes CASSPRFNQPQHF.

The chain is built from TRBV6-5 and TRBJ2-7; TRBD2 matches 11 bases. Per germline, CDR1 MNHEY and CDR2 SVGAGI. This CDR3 region has 12 residues. The DNA of the CDR3 is TGTGCTAGCGGGGGGGCCGTGGACGAGCAGTACTTC. This sequence encodes CASGGAVDEQYF.

This clone was observed a few times. The chain recombines TRBV5-1 with TRBJ1-2; 9 nucleotides line up with TRBD1. V shed 4 bases, J shed 4 bases, and the junction held 14 bases outside the gene matches. The CDR3 consists of 17 residues. The germline V gene has CDR1 SGHRS and CDR2 YFSETQ. In DNA form, the CDR3 reads TGCGCCAGCAGCCCCGGGACAGGGCTCGGTGGAGGCTATGGCTACACCTTC. Protein product: CASSPGTGLGGGYGYTF.

The rearrangement joins TRBV15 to TRBJ1-1; D gene unclear. V lost 1 base, J lost 1 base, and 10 bases lay in between. The CDR3 covers 15 residues. CDR1 LNHNV and CDR2 YYDKDF come from the germline V gene (reference sequence). This chain's CDR3 is CATSRGVRENTEAFF. The CDR3 DNA reads as TGTGCCACCAGCAGAGGAGTTCGAGAGAACACTGAAGCTTTCTTT.

This clone was observed once. J is TRBJ2-7 and V is TRBV3-1 (or the pseudogene TRBV3-2); 7 nucleotides match TRBD1. From germline, CDR1 is LGHDT and CDR2 YNNKEL (reference sequence). The CDR3 contains 16 residues. Trimming removed 3 bases from V and 7 bases from J; junction bases left unmatched: 15. CDR3 in DNA: TGTGCCAGCAGCCATAATAGTGGACCTTCCAGGGGGGAGCAGTACTTC. Translated, it gives CASSHNSGPSRGEQYF.

The chain recombines TRBV12-3 or TRBV12-4 with TRBJ1-1; D is unresolved. Trimming shortened V by 1 base and J by 6 bases, and 6 bases separated the two germline ends. CDR3 size: 12 residues. The DNA of the CDR3 is TGTGCCAGCAGTTTAGGAGGGTCTGAAGCTTTCTTT. Amino acids: CASSLGGSEAFF.